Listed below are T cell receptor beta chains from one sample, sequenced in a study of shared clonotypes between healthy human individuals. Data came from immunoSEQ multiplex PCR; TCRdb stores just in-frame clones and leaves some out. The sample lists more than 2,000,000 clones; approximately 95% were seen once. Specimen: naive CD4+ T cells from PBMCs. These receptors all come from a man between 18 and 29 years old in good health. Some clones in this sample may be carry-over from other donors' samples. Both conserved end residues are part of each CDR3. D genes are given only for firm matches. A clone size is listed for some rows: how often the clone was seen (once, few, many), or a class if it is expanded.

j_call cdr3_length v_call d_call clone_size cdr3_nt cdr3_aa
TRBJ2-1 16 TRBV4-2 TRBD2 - TGTGCCAGCAGCCAAGGGTTAGCGGGAGGGCATCTCGAGCAGTTCTTC CASSQGLAGGHLEQFF
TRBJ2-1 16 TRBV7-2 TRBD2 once TGTGCCAGCAGCTTAGTAGGGACTAGCGGGAAAGGTGAGCAGTTCTTC CASSLVGTSGKGEQFF
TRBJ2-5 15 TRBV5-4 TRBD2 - TGTGCCAGCAACACCAAACTAGCGGGAGCGGAGACCCAGTACTTC CASNTKLAGAETQYF
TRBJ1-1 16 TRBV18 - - TGTGCCAGCTCACCCGTCACGTCGGTTGTAAACACTGAAGCTTTCTTT CASSPVTSVVNTEAFF
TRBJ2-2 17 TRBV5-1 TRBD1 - TGCGCCAGCAGCGACCCGACAGGGGGCTATGACACCGGGGAGCTGTTTTTT CASSDPTGGYDTGELFF
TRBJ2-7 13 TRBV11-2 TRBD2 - TGTGCCAGCAGCTTAGTAGCGGGCTACGAGCAGTACTTC CASSLVAGYEQYF
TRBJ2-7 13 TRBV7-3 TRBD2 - TGTGCCAGCAGCTTAGGGCGGGAGAACGAGCAGTACTTC CASSLGRENEQYF
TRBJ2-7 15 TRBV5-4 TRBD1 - TGTGCCAGCAGCCGCCCCGGGACAGCCACCTACGAGCAGTACTTC CASSRPGTATYEQYF
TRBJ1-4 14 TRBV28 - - TGTGCCAGCAGTCCCCGCAGGGTAGAGGGAAAACTGTTTTTT CASSPRRVEGKLFF
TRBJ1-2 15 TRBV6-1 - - TGTGCCAGCAGTAGGGACATAGCCACCAACTATGGCTACACCTTC CASSRDIATNYGYTF
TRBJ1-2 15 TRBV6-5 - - TGTGCCAGCACCGACCCCGCGGCAGGCCTCGGTGGCTACACCTTC CASTDPAAGLGGYTF
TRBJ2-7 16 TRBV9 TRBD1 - TGTGCCAGCAGCGTAGCCGAGGGCCCGGGACAGGGAGAGCAGTACTTC CASSVAEGPGQGEQYF
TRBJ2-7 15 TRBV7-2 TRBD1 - TGTGCCAGCAGCTCCCTAGGGACAGGGACCTACGAGCAGTACTTC CASSSLGTGTYEQYF
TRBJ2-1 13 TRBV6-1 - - TGTGCCAGCAGCCCCCAAGGCGGGGATGAGCAGTTCTTC CASSPQGGDEQFF
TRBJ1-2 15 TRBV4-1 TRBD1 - TGCGCCAGCAGCCAATGGGCTCTGGGACAGGGCGGCTACACCTTC CASSQWALGQGGYTF
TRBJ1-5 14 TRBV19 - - TGTGCCAGTAGTATGGGGCAGGGTGGCCAGCCCCAGCATTTT CASSMGQGGQPQHF
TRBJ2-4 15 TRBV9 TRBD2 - TGTGCCAGCAGCCCTTTGCGGGAGCCCAAAAACATTCAGTACTTC CASSPLREPKNIQYF
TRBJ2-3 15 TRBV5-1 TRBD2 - TGCGCCAGCAGCTTGGAGGGACTAGGCACAGATACGCAGTATTTT CASSLEGLGTDTQYF
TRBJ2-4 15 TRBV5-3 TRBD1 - TGTGCCAGAAGCTCCCCTAAGGACAGGGAAAACATTCAGTACTTC CARSSPKDRENIQYF
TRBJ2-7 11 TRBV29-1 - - TGCAGCGCGGGGGATACCCTCGAGCAGTACTTC CSAGDTLEQYF
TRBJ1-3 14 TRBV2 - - TGTGCCAGCACCTACAGGGCCTCTGGAAACACCATATATTTT CASTYRASGNTIYF
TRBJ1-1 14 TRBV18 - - TGTGCCAGCTCACCCCGTACGTCGGGGACTGAAGCTTTCTTT CASSPRTSGTEAFF
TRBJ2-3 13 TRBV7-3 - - TGTGCCAGCAGCCGGGAAGGGGTAGATACGCAGTATTTT CASSREGVDTQYF
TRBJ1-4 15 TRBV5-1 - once TGCGCCAGCAGCACCGGACGAACAACTAATGAAAAACTGTTTTTT CASSTGRTTNEKLFF
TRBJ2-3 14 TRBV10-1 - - TGCGCCAGCAGTGAGGCGAAACCGACAGATACGCAGTATTTT CASSEAKPTDTQYF
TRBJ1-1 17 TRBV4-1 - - TGCGCCAGCAGCCTCATTCGGACAGTAATTACAGGCACTGAAGCTTTCTTT CASSLIRTVITGTEAFF
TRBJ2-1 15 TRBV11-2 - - TGTGCCAGCAGCTTAAACGGGGGTGCCTACAATGAGCAGTTCTTC CASSLNGGAYNEQFF
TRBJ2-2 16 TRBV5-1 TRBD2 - TGCGCCAGCAGCGTGGGACTAGCGGGACTCACCGGGGAGCTGTTTTTT CASSVGLAGLTGELFF
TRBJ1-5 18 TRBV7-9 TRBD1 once TGTGCCAGCAGCCCCGCCGACAGGGGCGCCTGGACGAATCAGCCCCAGCATTTT CASSPADRGAWTNQPQHF
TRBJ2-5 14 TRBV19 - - TGTGCCAGTAGCCCACTGGGAGTCCAAGAGACCCAGTACTTC CASSPLGVQETQYF
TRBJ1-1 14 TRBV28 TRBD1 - TGTGCCAGCAGATGGGGGACAGGTGGTACTGAAGCTTTCTTT CASRWGTGGTEAFF
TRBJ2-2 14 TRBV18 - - TGTGCCAGCTCACCGGTGCAGTCCACCGGGGAGCTGTTTTTT CASSPVQSTGELFF
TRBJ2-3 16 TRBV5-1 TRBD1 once TGCGCCAGCAGGAAAGGACAGGGGGATGGCACAGATACGCAGTATTTT CASRKGQGDGTDTQYF
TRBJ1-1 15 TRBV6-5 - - TGTGCCAGCAGTTTAGGGGGAGGGGTGAACACTGAAGCTTTCTTT CASSLGGGVNTEAFF
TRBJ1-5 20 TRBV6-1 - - TGTGCCAGCAGTGAAAGGAGACACATACCGCAGGGATCGAGGAGTCAGCCCCAGCATTTT CASSERRHIPQGSRSQPQHF
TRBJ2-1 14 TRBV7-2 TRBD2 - TGTGCCAGCAGCTTGACTAGCGGGATCTATGAGCAGTTCTTC CASSLTSGIYEQFF
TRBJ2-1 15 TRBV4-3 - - TGCGCCAGCAGCCAACCGGGAGCAGGGGACAATGAGCAGTTCTTC CASSQPGAGDNEQFF
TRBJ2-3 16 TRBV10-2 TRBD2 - TGCGCCAGCAGTGAGCCGGGACTAGCGGTCCCAGATACGCAGTATTTT CASSEPGLAVPDTQYF
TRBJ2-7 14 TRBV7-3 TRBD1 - TGTGCCAGCAGCCCCGGGACAGGGCCCGACGAGCAGTACTTC CASSPGTGPDEQYF
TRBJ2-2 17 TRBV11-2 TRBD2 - TGTGCCAGCAGCCCCGGTCCGGGAGGGCCCTTGACCGGGGAGCTGTTTTTT CASSPGPGGPLTGELFF
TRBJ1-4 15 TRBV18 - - TGTGCCAGCTCACCAGATCCCTGGCCTAATGAAAAACTGTTTTTT CASSPDPWPNEKLFF
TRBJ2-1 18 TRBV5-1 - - TGCGCCAGCAGCTTGGAGAGGGGACGGTGGACGGAGAACAATGAGCAGTTCTTC CASSLERGRWTENNEQFF
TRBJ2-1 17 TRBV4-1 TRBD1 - TGCGCCAGCAGCCAACTAACTAGACAGGGGCGACACAATGAGCAGTTCTTC CASSQLTRQGRHNEQFF
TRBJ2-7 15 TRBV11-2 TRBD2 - TGTGCCAGCAGCTGGACTAGCGGGACGACCTACGAGCAGTACTTC CASSWTSGTTYEQYF
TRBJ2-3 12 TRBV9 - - TGTGCCAGCAGGGGGCCGACAGATACGCAGTATTTT CASRGPTDTQYF
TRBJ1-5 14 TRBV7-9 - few TGTGCCAGCAGCCATGGGACACGCAATCAGCCCCAGCATTTT CASSHGTRNQPQHF
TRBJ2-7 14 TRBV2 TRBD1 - TGTGCCAGCCTGTACGGGACAGGAAGGTACGAGCAGTACTTC CASLYGTGRYEQYF
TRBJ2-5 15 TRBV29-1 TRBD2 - TGCAGCGCTACGCTCCCGGGACTAGCGGCGGAGACCCAGTACTTC CSATLPGLAAETQYF
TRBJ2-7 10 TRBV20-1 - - TGCAGCCTTAGAGGGAACGAGCAGTACTTC CSLRGNEQYF
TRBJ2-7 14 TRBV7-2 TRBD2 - TGTGCCAGCAGATCGGGACTAGCGGGTTACGAGCAGTACTTC CASRSGLAGYEQYF
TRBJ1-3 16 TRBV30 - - TGTGCCTGGAGTGTACGAGGAGGGAATGCTGGAAACACCATATATTTT CAWSVRGGNAGNTIYF
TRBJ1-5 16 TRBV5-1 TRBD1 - TGCGCCAGCAGCCCGGGGACAGCAGAAAGGGATCAGCCCCAGCATTTT CASSPGTAERDQPQHF
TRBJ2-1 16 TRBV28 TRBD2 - TGTGCCAGCACCCTACTGGGACTAGCGGACAGGGGTGAGCAGTTCTTC CASTLLGLADRGEQFF
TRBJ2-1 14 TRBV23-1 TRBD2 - TGCGCCGCCTTACTAGCGAGCTCCTACAATGAGCAGTTCTTC CAALLASSYNEQFF
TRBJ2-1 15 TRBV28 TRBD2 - TGTGCCAGCAGTGCTTGGGGGGGCTCCTACAATGAGCAGTTCTTC CASSAWGGSYNEQFF
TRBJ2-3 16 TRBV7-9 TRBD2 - TGTGCCAGCAGCTCGGGACTAGCGGGTGGGACAGATACGCAGTATTTT CASSSGLAGGTDTQYF
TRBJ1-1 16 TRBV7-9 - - TGTGCCAGCAGCTTAGTGGGTCAGGGGACTAGGGCTGAAGCTTTCTTT CASSLVGQGTRAEAFF
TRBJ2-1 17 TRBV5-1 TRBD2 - TGCGCCAGCAGCGGCCGGGGACTAGCGGATCCCTACAATGAGCAGTTCTTC CASSGRGLADPYNEQFF
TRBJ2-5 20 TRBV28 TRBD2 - TGTGCCAGCAGAGGGTTCCGGGGGCGGACTAGCCCAAAGTACCAAGAGACCCAGTACTTC CASRGFRGRTSPKYQETQYF
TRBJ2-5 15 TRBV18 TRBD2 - TGTGCCAGCTCACCAATGGGACTAGAGAAAGAGACCCAGTACTTC CASSPMGLEKETQYF